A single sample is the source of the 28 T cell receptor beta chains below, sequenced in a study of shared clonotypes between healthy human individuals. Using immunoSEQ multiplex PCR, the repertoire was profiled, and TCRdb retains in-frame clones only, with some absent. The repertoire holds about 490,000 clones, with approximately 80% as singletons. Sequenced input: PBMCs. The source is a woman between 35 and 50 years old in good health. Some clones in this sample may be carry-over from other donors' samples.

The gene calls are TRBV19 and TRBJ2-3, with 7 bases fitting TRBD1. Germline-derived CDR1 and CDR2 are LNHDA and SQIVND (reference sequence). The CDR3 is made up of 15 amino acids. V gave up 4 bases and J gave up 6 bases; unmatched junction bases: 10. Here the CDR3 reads CASSTGTDLGDTQYF. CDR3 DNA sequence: TGTGCCAGTAGTACCGGGACAGATCTTGGGGATACGCAGTATTTT. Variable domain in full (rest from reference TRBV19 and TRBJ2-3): DGGITQSPKYLFRKEGQNVTLSCEQNLNHDAMYWYRQDPGQGLRLIYYSQIVNDFQKGDIAEGYSVSREKKESFPLTVTSAQKNPTAFYLCASSTGTDLGDTQYFGPGTRLTVL.

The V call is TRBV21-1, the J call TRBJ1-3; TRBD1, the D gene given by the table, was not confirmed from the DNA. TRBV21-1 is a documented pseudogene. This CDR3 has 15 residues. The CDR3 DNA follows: TGTGCCAGCAGCGCACCGGGACAGGGAGGAAACACCATATATTTT. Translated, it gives CASSAPGQGGNTIYF.

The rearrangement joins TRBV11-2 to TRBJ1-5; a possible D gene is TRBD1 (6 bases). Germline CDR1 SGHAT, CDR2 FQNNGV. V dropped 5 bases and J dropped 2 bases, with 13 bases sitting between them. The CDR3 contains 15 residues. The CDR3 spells CASSPRGRGNQPQHF. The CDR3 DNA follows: TGTGCCAGCAGCCCCAGGGGACGGGGCAATCAGCCCCAGCATTTT.

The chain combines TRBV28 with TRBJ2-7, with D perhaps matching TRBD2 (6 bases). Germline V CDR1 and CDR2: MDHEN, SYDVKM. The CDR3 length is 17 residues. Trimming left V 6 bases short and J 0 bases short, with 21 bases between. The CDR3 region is CASSWGVRDLLSYEQYF. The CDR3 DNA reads TGTGCCAGCAGCTGGGGGGTCAGGGACCTCCTCTCCTACGAGCAGTACTTC.

The CDR3 DNA reads as TGTGCCAGCAGTTTCAGCGGGAGGCATCCATTCTTC. It yields the protein CASSFSGRHPFF. The J gene is TRBJ2-1, the V gene TRBV27; the match to TRBD2 covers 9 bases. The CDR3 consists of 12 residues. V lost 3 bases, J lost 16 bases, and 7 bases stayed unmatched. CDR1 and CDR2 (germline): MNHEY, SMNVEV (reference sequence).

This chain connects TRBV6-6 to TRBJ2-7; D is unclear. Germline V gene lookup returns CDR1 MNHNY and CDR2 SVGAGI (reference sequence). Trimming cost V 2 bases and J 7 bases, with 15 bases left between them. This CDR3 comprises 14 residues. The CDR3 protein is CASSYTSGSLEQYF. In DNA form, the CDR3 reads TGTGCCAGCAGTTACACAAGTGGGTCATTGGAGCAGTACTTC.

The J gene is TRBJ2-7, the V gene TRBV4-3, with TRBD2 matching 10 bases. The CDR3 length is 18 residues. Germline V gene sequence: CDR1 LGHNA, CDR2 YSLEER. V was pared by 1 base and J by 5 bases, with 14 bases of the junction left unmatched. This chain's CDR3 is CASSQVGASGRIVNEQYF. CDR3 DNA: TGCGCCAGCAGCCAAGTAGGGGCTAGCGGGAGAATCGTCAACGAGCAGTACTTC.

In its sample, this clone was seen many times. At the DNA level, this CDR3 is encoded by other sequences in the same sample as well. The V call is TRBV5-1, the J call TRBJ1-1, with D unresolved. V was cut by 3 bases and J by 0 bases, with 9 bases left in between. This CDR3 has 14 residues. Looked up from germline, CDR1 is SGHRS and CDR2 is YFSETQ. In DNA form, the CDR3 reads TGCGCCAGCAGCTCGTCAGTTATGAACACTGAAGCTTTCTTT. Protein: CASSSSVMNTEAFF.

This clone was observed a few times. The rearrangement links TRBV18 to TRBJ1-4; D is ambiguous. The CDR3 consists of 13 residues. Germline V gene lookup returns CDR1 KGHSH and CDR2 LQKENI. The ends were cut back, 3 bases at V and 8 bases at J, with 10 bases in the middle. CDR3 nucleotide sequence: TGTGCCAGCTCACCCGGACGGAGGGAAAAACTGTTTTTT. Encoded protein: CASSPGRREKLFF.

The CDR3 nucleotides read TGTGCCAGCAGAGTAGCGGGATCCTACAATGAGCAGTTCTTC. This gives the protein CASRVAGSYNEQFF. The chain couples TRBV7-9 to TRBJ2-1; 8 nucleotides line up with TRBD2. The germline V gene encodes CDR1 SEHNR and CDR2 FQNEAQ (reference sequence). CDR3 size: 14 residues. The V gene end was trimmed by 6 bases and the J gene end by 1 base; junction bases not matched to a gene: 2.

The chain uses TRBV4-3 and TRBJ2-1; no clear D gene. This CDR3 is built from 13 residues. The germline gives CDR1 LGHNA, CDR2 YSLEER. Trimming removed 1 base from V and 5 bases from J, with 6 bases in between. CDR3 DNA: TGCGCCAGCAGCCAAGTTCGAGACAATGAGCAGTTCTTC. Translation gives CASSQVRDNEQFF.

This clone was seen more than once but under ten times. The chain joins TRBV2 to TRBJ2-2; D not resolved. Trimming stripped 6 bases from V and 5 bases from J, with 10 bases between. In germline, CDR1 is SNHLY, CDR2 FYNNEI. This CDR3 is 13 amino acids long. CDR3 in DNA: TGTGCCAGCAGGGTCTATTCGACCGGGGAGCTGTTTTTT. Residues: CASRVYSTGELFF.

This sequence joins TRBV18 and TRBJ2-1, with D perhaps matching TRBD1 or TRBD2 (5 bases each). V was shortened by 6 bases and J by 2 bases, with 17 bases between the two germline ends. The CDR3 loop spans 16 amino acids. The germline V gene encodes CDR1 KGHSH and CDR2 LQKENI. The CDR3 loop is CASSPGTGPAYNEQFF. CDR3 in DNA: TGTGCCAGCTCCCCGGGGACCGGGCCAGCCTACAATGAGCAGTTCTTC.

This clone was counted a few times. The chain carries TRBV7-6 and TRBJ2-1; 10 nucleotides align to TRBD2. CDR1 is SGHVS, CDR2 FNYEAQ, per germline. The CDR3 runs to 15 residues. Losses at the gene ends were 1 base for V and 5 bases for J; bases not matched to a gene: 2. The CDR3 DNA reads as TGTGCCAGCAGCTTAGAACTAGCGGGGAACAATGAGCAGTTCTTC. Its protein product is CASSLELAGNNEQFF.

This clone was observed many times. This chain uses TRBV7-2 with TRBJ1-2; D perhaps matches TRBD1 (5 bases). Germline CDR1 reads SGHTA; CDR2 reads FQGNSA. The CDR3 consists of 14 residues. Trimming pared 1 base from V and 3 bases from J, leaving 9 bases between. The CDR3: CASSLDRSYYGYTF. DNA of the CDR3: TGTGCCAGCAGCTTAGACAGGTCGTACTATGGCTACACCTTC. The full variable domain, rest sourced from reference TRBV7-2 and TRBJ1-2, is GAGVSQSPSNKVTEKGKDVELRCDPISGHTALYWYRQSLGQGLEFLIYFQGNSAPDKSGLPSDRFSAERTGGSVSTLTIQRTQQEDSAVYLCASSLDRSYYGYTFGSGTRLTVV.

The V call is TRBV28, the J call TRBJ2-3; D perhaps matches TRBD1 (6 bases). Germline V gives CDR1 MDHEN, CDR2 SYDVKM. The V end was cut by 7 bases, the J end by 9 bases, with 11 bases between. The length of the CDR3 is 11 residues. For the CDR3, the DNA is TGTGCCAGCACTCAACAGGGAACGCAGTATTTT. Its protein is CASTQQGTQYF.

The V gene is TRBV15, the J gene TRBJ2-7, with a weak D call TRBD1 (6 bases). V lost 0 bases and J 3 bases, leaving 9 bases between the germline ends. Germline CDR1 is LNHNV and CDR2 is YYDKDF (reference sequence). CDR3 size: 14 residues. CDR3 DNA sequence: TGTGCCACCAGCAGAGATCGGACAGACTACGAGCAGTACTTC. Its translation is CATSRDRTDYEQYF. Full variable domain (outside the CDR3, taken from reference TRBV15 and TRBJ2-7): DAMVIQNPRYQVTQFGKPVTLSCSQTLNHNVMYWYQQKSSQAPKLLFHYYDKDFNNEADTPDNFQSRRPNTSFCFLDIRSPGLGDTAMYLCATSRDRTDYEQYFGPGTRLTVT.

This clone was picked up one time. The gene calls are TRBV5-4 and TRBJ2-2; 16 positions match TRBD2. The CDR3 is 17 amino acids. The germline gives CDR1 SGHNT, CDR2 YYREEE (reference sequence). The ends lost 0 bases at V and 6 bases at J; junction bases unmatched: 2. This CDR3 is CASSLEGTSGRAGELFF. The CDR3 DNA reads TGTGCCAGCAGCTTGGAAGGGACTAGCGGGAGGGCCGGGGAGCTGTTTTTT.

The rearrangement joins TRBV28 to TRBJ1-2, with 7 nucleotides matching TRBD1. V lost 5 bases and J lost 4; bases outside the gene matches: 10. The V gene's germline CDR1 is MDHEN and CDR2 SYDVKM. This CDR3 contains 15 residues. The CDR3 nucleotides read TGTGCCAGCAGTCTAGCGGTAGGGGGCGGCTATGGCTACACCTTC. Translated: CASSLAVGGGYGYTF.

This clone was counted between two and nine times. This chain's CDR3 is CASSPARAGGVTYEQYF. The CDR3 coding sequence is TGTGCCAGCAGTCCCGCTAGGGCGGGAGGCGTAACCTACGAGCAGTACTTC. This chain links TRBV28 with TRBJ2-7; 8 bases map to TRBD2. CDR1 MDHEN and CDR2 SYDVKM come from the germline V gene. V lost 5 bases to trimming and J lost 2 bases; unmatched junction nucleotides: 14. The CDR3 runs 17 residues.

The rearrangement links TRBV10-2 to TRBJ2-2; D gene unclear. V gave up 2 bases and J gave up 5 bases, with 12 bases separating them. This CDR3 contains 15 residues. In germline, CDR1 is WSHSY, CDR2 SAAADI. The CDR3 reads CASSEARGGTGELFF. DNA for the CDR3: TGCGCCAGCAGTGAGGCCCGCGGTGGAACCGGGGAGCTGTTTTTT.

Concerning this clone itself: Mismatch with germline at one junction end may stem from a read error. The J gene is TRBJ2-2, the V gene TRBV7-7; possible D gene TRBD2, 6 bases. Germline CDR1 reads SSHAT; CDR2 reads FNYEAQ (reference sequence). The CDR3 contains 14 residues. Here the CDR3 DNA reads TGTGCTAGCAGCCCGGGACTCAACACCGGGGAGCTGTTTTTT. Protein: CASSPGLNTGELFF. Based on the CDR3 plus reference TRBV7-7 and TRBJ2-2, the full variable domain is GAGVSQSPRYKVTKRGQDVTLRCDPISSHATLYWYQQALGQGPEFLTYFNYEAQPDKSGLPSDRFSAERPEGSISTLTIQRTEQRDSAMYRCASSPGLNTGELFFGEGSRLTVL.

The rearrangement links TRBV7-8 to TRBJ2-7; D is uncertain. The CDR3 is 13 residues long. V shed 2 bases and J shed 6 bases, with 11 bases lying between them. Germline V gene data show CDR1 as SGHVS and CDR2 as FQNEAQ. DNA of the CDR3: TGTGCCAGCAGCTTACAGCCCCTTGGCGAGCAGTACTTC. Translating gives CASSLQPLGEQYF. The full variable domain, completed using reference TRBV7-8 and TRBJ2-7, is GAGVSQSPRYKVAKRGQDVALRCDPISGHVSLFWYQQALGQGPEFLTYFQNEAQLDKSGLPSDRFFAERPEGSVSTLKIQRTQQEDSAVYLCASSLQPLGEQYFGPGTRLTVT.

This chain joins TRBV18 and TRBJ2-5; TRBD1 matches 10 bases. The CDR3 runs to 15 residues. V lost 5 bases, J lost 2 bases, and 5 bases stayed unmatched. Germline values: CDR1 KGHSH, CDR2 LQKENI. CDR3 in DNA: TGTGCCAGCTCAAGGGGACAGGGGACTCAAGAGACCCAGTACTTC. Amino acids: CASSRGQGTQETQYF.

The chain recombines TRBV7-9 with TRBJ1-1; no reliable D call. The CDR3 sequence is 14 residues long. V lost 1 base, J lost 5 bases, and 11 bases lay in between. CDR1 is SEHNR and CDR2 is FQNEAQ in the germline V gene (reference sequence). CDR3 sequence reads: CASSLGASNTEAFF. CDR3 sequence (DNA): TGTGCCAGCAGCTTAGGGGCCTCTAATACTGAAGCTTTCTTT.

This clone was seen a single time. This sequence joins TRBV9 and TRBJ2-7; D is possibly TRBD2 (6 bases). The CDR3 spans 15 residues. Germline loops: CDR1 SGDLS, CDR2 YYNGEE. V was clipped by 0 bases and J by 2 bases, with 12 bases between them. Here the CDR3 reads CASSVEASATYEQYF. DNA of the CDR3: TGTGCCAGCAGCGTAGAGGCTAGCGCGACCTACGAGCAGTACTTC.

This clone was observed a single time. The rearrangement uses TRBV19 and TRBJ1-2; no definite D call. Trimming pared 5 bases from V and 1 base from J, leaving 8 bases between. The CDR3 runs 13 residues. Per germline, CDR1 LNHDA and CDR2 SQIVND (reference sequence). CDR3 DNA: TGTGCCAGTAGTCCCGGGAATAACTATGGCTACACCTTC. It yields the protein CASSPGNNYGYTF. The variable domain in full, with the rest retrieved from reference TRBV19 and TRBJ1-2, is DGGITQSPKYLFRKEGQNVTLSCEQNLNHDAMYWYRQDPGQGLRLIYYSQIVNDFQKGDIAEGYSVSREKKESFPLTVTSAQKNPTAFYLCASSPGNNYGYTFGSGTRLTVV.

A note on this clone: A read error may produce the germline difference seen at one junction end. CDR3 region: CASSGLADQGTQYF. CDR3 coding DNA: TGTGCCAGCAGCGGGCTAGCGGATCAAGGGACCCAGTACTTC. V gene TRBV4-2 combines with J gene TRBJ2-5; 7 bases line up with TRBD2. Germline lookup yields CDR1 LGHNA and CDR2 YNFKEQ. The CDR3 has 14 residues.